This T cell receptor beta chain was sequenced in a study of cytomegalovirus exposure and HLA in healthy donors. Turning to the study itself: A subsequent analysis reported that the approximately 120 validation repertoires were produced on the same platform that had also been used for the roughly 670 first-cohort repertoires. Study-level results: Most TCRs appeared rarely, but some public TCRs recurred in many donors. Altogether, 170 or so TCR beta chains were recorded as cytomegalovirus-associated.

TCRdb's copy holds only in-frame clones and misses some; the assay was immunoSEQ multiplex PCR. Of over 200,000 clones listed, 70% to 90% are singletons. Trimming removed 2 bases from V and 7 bases from J, with 11 bases in between. There are 14 residues in the CDR3. CDR1 SGHTA and CDR2 FQGNSA come from the germline V gene. This clone has only one observation. Its target is unknown. Sequencing was performed on PBMCs. The gene calls are TRBV7-2 and TRBJ2-2; tentative D call: TRBD1 (5 bases). This sequence originates from a woman aged 18 to 35 in good health and CMV-seronegative. The CDR3 loop reads CASSLQGMGGELFF. For the CDR3, the DNA is TGTGCCAGCAGCTTACAGGGAATGGGCGGGGAGCTGTTTTTT. Filled out from reference TRBV7-2 and TRBJ2-2, the complete variable domain reads GAGVSQSPSNKVTEKGKDVELRCDPISGHTALYWYRQSLGQGLEFLIYFQGNSAPDKSGLPSDRFSAERTGGSVSTLTIQRTQQEDSAVYLCASSLQGMGGELFFGEGSRLTVL.